Below, 30 T cell receptor beta chains from the same sample are listed, as sequenced in a study of blood T cell repertoires in COVID-19. Clones were read by immunoSEQ multiplex PCR, and TCRdb kept only the in-frame ones, dropping some. The sample carries 120,000 or so clones, roughly 90% recorded once. The sequenced material came from peripheral blood. The source is a man in his fifties with acute or convalescent COVID-19.

V gene TRBV12-3 or TRBV12-4 combines with J gene TRBJ1-6; no reliable D call. The CDR3 is made up of 13 amino acids. Trimming left V 1 base short and J 10 bases short, with 8 bases between. DNA for the CDR3: TGTGCCAGCAGTTTAGGGGCAGACTCACCCCTCCACTTT. As protein: CASSLGADSPLHF.

This clone was seen just once. The chain combines TRBV29-1 with TRBJ1-2; D is perhaps TRBD1 (5 bases). V was pared by 7 bases and J by 4 bases, with 13 bases between. The CDR3 consists of 12 residues. The V gene's germline CDR1 is SQVTM and CDR2 ANQGSEA. This CDR3 reads CSGLWGTYGYTF. The CDR3 nucleotides are TGCAGCGGGTTGTGGGGCACCTATGGCTACACCTTC.

As DNA, the CDR3 is TGTGCCAGTAGTACCCCCGGGACAGATTATGGCTACACCTTC. The encoded protein is CASSTPGTDYGYTF. The chain has TRBV19 and TRBJ1-2, with 7 bases lining up with TRBD1. CDR1 and CDR2 (germline): LNHDA, SQIVND (reference sequence). This CDR3 has 14 amino acids. The V segment lost 4 bases and the J segment 5 bases; nucleotides outside the gene matches: 7.

This chain links TRBV19 with TRBJ1-2; 8 nucleotides line up with TRBD1. Per the germline V gene, CDR1 is LNHDA and CDR2 is SQIVND (reference sequence). The trim removed 6 bases at V and 4 bases at J, leaving 4 bases unmatched. The CDR3 has 13 residues. The DNA of the CDR3 is TGTGCCAGTAGCCGGGACAGGTCCTATGGCTACACCTTC. Translation: CASSRDRSYGYTF.

The sample holds one count of this clone. The V and J genes are TRBV5-4 and TRBJ2-5; 7 positions match TRBD2. The CDR3 consists of 15 residues. Unmatched junction bases numbered 3, after V lost 0 bases and J lost 1 base. Germline CDR1 SGHNT, CDR2 YYREEE (reference sequence). In nucleotides, the CDR3 is TGTGCCAGCAGCTTGGAGGGAGGGATCCAAGAGACCCAGTACTTC. Residues: CASSLEGGIQETQYF.

The rearrangement joins TRBV15 to TRBJ2-1; 7 bases are shared with TRBD2. Germline V gene lookup returns CDR1 LNHNV and CDR2 YYDKDF (reference sequence). This CDR3 is built from 13 residues. The ends lost 6 bases at V and 1 base at J; junction bases unmatched: 0. CDR3 loop: CATRAGSYNEQFF. Here the CDR3 DNA reads TGTGCCACCAGAGCGGGATCCTACAATGAGCAGTTCTTC.

This clone came up a few times. CDR3 in amino acids: CASSPDTLPNYGYTF. CDR3 sequence (DNA): TGTGCCAGCTCACCGGACACACTTCCTAACTATGGCTACACCTTC. The gene calls are TRBV18 and TRBJ1-2, with D perhaps matching TRBD1 (5 bases). The CDR3 has 15 residues. From germline, CDR1 is KGHSH and CDR2 LQKENI. V gave up 3 bases and J gave up 0 bases, with 11 bases separating them.

V usage is TRBV24-1 and J usage is TRBJ2-5, with TRBD2 identical over 8 bases. V shed 3 bases, J shed 2 bases, and the junction held 4 bases outside the gene matches. This CDR3 has 15 amino acids. Germline assignment: CDR1 KGHDR and CDR2 SFDVKD. The CDR3 protein is CATSDPKRGQETQYF. CDR3 coding DNA: TGTGCCACCAGTGATCCTAAGCGGGGGCAAGAGACCCAGTACTTC.

The chain uses TRBV19 and TRBJ1-4; D is possibly TRBD1 (5 bases). CDR1 is LNHDA and CDR2 is SQIVND in the germline V gene (reference sequence). The CDR3 sequence is 14 residues long. V lost 6 bases to trimming and J lost 8 bases, with 16 bases between them. CDR3 loop: CASSLGPGSEKLFF. The DNA for the CDR3 is TGTGCCAGTAGCCTCGGGCCAGGGTCGGAAAAACTGTTTTTT.

The chain carries TRBV6-4 and TRBJ2-1, with TRBD2 identical over 11 bases. The length of the CDR3 is 15 residues. V lost 6 bases and J lost 9; bases outside the gene matches: 10. Germline lookup yields CDR1 MRHNA and CDR2 SNTAGT. Written as DNA, the CDR3 is TGTGCCAGCAGCTATCGACTAGCGGGAAACTTTGAGCAGTTCTTC. It encodes CASSYRLAGNFEQFF.

The chain carries TRBV6-2 or TRBV6-3 and TRBJ1-1, with D possibly being TRBD1 (6 bases). The CDR3 runs 16 residues. Trimming removed 5 bases at V and 2 bases at J, with 18 bases between. The germline V gene has CDR1 MNHEY and CDR2 SVGEGT. The CDR3 reads CASSTEPGQSNTEAFF. Written as DNA, the CDR3 is TGTGCCAGCAGTACAGAACCGGGACAAAGTAACACTGAAGCTTTCTTT.

The rearrangement uses TRBV10-3 and TRBJ2-7; tentative D call: TRBD1 (6 bases). There are 13 residues in the CDR3. Looked up from germline, CDR1 is ENHRY and CDR2 is SYGVKD. V was trimmed by 6 bases and J by 2 bases, leaving 11 bases between them. CDR3 residues: CAISRQDTYEQYF. CDR3 in DNA: TGTGCCATCAGCAGACAGGATACCTACGAGCAGTACTTC.

The chain recombines TRBV10-1 with TRBJ2-1; TRBD1 is a possible D gene (6 bases). The length of the CDR3 is 13 residues. Germline V gives CDR1 WNHNN, CDR2 SYGVQD (reference sequence). V lost 6 bases and J lost 5, with 11 bases in between. CDR3: CASSWDTNNEQFF. The CDR3 DNA reads as TGCGCCAGCAGCTGGGACACCAACAATGAGCAGTTCTTC.

The chain is built from TRBV5-1 and TRBJ2-1, with 7 bases matching TRBD2. After removal of 6 bases from V and 8 bases from J, the junction contained 11 bases not matched to a gene. The CDR3 has 14 residues. Germline V gene lookup returns CDR1 SGHRS and CDR2 YFSETQ. CDR3 in DNA: TGCGCCAGCATTGGCGGGAGAAGGTTCCATGAGCAGTTCTTC. Amino acid sequence: CASIGGRRFHEQFF.

This CDR3 reads CASSRSRGTSGNTIYF. CDR3 bases: TGTGCCAGTAGTAGGAGCAGGGGCACGTCTGGAAACACCATATATTTT. The chain joins TRBV19 to TRBJ1-3; D may be TRBD1 (6 bases). V lost 4 bases and J 1 base, leaving 14 bases between the germline ends. CDR3 length: 16 residues. Germline CDR1 is LNHDA and CDR2 is SQIVND (reference sequence).

This chain links TRBV27 with TRBJ2-4; TRBD1 aligns across 7 bases. CDR1 and CDR2 from the germline V gene are MNHEY and SMNVEV (reference sequence). V was clipped by 0 bases and J by 2 bases; unmatched bases: 4. The CDR3 is made up of 16 amino acids. This CDR3 is CASSLSLGQTKNIQYF. The CDR3 DNA is TGTGCCAGCAGTTTATCGTTGGGACAGACCAAAAACATTCAGTACTTC.

The chain joins TRBV27 to TRBJ1-1, with D maybe TRBD1 (5 bases). Looked up from germline, CDR1 is MNHEY and CDR2 is SMNVEV (reference sequence). CDR3 length equals 17 residues. Trimming took 3 bases from V and 3 from J, leaving 20 bases between them. CDR3 DNA: TGTGCCAGCAGTTTTGGGCTTTGGCAGGGCCCCGACACTGAAGCTTTCTTT. It is translated as CASSFGLWQGPDTEAFF.

The V call is TRBV7-9, the J call TRBJ2-3, with TRBD2 as a possible D gene (6 bases). Germline V gene sequence: CDR1 SEHNR, CDR2 FQNEAQ (reference sequence). The CDR3 has 17 amino acids. V shed 5 bases and J shed 3 bases, with 21 bases lying between them. CDR3 DNA: TGTGCCAGCAGCGGGGACTGGCGGGATGGGGGAACAGATACGCAGTATTTT. This encodes CASSGDWRDGGTDTQYF.

This clone was observed a single time. The chain combines TRBV4-1 with TRBJ1-1; a weak D match, TRBD1 (6 bases). V lost 4 bases, J lost 0 bases, and 12 bases lay in between. Germline V gives CDR1 MGHRA, CDR2 YSYEKL. The CDR3 spans 15 residues. CDR3 sequence reads: CASSPTGNVNTEAFF. The CDR3 DNA reads TGCGCCAGCAGCCCCACAGGGAATGTGAACACTGAAGCTTTCTTT.

This clone was seen just once. This chain connects TRBV21-1 to TRBJ1-3. TRBV21-1 is termed a pseudogene. The CDR3 runs to 14 residues. CDR3 nucleotides: TGTGCCAGCCCGCGGGGGGCCTTCGGAAACACCATATATTTT. Its translation is CASPRGAFGNTIYF.

J is TRBJ2-7 and V is TRBV4-1, with 9 bases aligning to TRBD2. This CDR3 is 15 amino acids long. Germline V gene data show CDR1 as MGHRA and CDR2 as YSYEKL. V shed 4 bases and J 3 bases; nucleotides not matched to a gene: 7. CDR3 sequence: CASSPDSGSLYEQYF. DNA for the CDR3: TGCGCCAGCAGCCCTGATAGCGGGAGTCTCTACGAGCAGTACTTC.

The count of this clone is one. The rearrangement links TRBV5-1 to TRBJ2-7; 8 positions match TRBD1. CDR3 length: 15 amino acids. Germline CDR1 SGHRS, CDR2 YFSETQ. Trimming at V came to 1 base and at J to 1 base, leaving 4 bases not matched to a gene. The CDR3 spells CASSLTQGASYEQYF. In DNA, the CDR3 is TGCGCCAGCAGCTTGACCCAGGGGGCATCCTACGAGCAGTACTTC.

The rearrangement links TRBV15 to TRBJ1-2; D might be TRBD1 (6 bases). Germline values: CDR1 LNHNV, CDR2 YYDKDF (reference sequence). V was shortened by 0 bases and J by 5 bases, with 13 bases between the two germline ends. The CDR3 has 15 amino acids. As DNA, the CDR3 is TGTGCCACCAGCAGAGATGGGGGACACACGTATGGCTACACCTTC. Translating gives CATSRDGGHTYGYTF.

This clone has just a few counts. This chain connects TRBV7-7 to TRBJ2-1, with a weak D call TRBD2 (6 bases). The CDR3 has 17 residues. Trimming stripped 1 base from V and 5 bases from J, with 18 bases between. The germline gives CDR1 SSHAT, CDR2 FNYEAQ (reference sequence). CDR3 DNA: TGTGCCAGCAGCTTAGGACTAGGTGTAGCACGGAACAATGAGCAGTTCTTC. Translated: CASSLGLGVARNNEQFF.

This clone was picked up a small number of times. The rearrangement joins TRBV6-5 to TRBJ1-1, with 9 bases lining up with TRBD1. V was pared by 0 bases and J by 9 bases, with 5 bases of the junction left unmatched. This CDR3 is built from 14 residues. CDR1 is MNHEY and CDR2 is SVGAGI in the germline V gene. The CDR3 reads CASSYSQTGGKAFF. In DNA, the CDR3 is TGTGCCAGCAGTTACTCACAAACAGGGGGCAAAGCTTTCTTT.

This clone showed up just once. The chain has TRBV6-5 and TRBJ1-4; TRBD1 agrees at 9 bases. The germline V gene has CDR1 MNHEY and CDR2 SVGAGI. Losses at the gene ends were 5 bases for V and 5 bases for J; bases not matched to a gene: 3. This CDR3 is 14 amino acids long. The CDR3 coding sequence is TGTGCCAGCAGTCGGGACAGGGCCAATGAAAAACTGTTTTTT. Translation: CASSRDRANEKLFF.

The V gene is TRBV5-1, the J gene TRBJ1-3, with D possibly being TRBD1 (5 bases). CDR1 and CDR2 from the germline V gene are SGHRS and YFSETQ. Trimming cost V 4 bases and J 1 base, with 12 bases left between them. This CDR3 contains 15 residues. CDR3 sequence reads: CASSGPGGSGNTIYF. The CDR3 nucleotides read TGCGCCAGCAGCGGCCCGGGGGGTTCTGGAAACACCATATATTTT.

In this sample, this clone turned up a few times. The chain is built from TRBV4-1 and TRBJ2-1; D gene unclear. CDR1 MGHRA and CDR2 YSYEKL come from the germline V gene. Trimming removed 0 bases from V and 0 bases from J, with 6 bases in between. This CDR3 comprises 15 residues. The CDR3 loop reads CASSQDRGSYNEQFF. CDR3 sequence (DNA): TGCGCCAGCAGCCAAGATCGAGGCTCCTACAATGAGCAGTTCTTC.

V gene TRBV11-2 combines with J gene TRBJ2-2, with 11 bases that match TRBD2. Trimming at V came to 3 bases and at J to 7 bases, leaving 4 bases not matched to a gene. This CDR3 contains 15 residues. CDR1 and CDR2 (germline): SGHAT, FQNNGV. The CDR3 region is CASSFQLAGVGELFF. Written as DNA, the CDR3 is TGTGCCAGCAGCTTTCAACTAGCGGGAGTCGGGGAGCTGTTTTTT. The full variable domain, completed using reference TRBV11-2 and TRBJ2-2, is EAGVAQSPRYKIIEKRQSVAFWCNPISGHATLYWYQQILGQGPKLLIQFQNNGVVDDSQLPKDRFSAERLKGVDSTLKIQPAKLEDSAVYLCASSFQLAGVGELFFGEGSRLTVL.

V is TRBV4-1 and J is TRBJ1-1, with D maybe TRBD1 (5 bases). CDR3 length equals 14 residues. Germline lookup yields CDR1 MGHRA and CDR2 YSYEKL. V was pared by 5 bases and J by 0 bases, with 10 bases between. DNA of the CDR3: TGCGCCAGCAGCTGGACAAGGATGAACACTGAAGCTTTCTTT. This gives the protein CASSWTRMNTEAFF.